This TCR beta chain is from a study of beta chain features in type 1 diabetes. Study outcomes and limitations: Researchers caution that PCR might favor shorter templates, equally among patients and controls.

The germline CDR1 and CDR2 sequences are SGDLS and YYNGEE. Trimming cost V 0 bases and J 8 bases; bases outside gene matches: 9. The CDR3 extends over 15 amino acids. This clone was seen a single time. What it binds is not known. Sequenced material consisted of expressed TCRB transcripts (all of the isolated RNA was reverse transcribed). Method: immunoSEQ multiplex PCR; TCRdb's copy keeps in-frame clones and lacks some. The table has 400,000 to 600,000 clones, 30% seen once. Sample: naive CD4+ T cells from blood. This chain joins TRBV9 and TRBJ1-2; 8 nucleotides agree with TRBD1. This clonotype originated in a young man in good health. This CDR3 is CASSVGTGLGGGYTF. The DNA for the CDR3 is TGTGCCAGCAGCGTAGGGACAGGGCTCGGGGGAGGCTACACCTTC.